This TCR beta chain was sequenced for a study of CD8+CD57+ T cells in acquired aplastic anemia. Profiling that covered TCR beta VDJ and CDR3 relied on genomic DNA as its template. MiXCR, applied by TCRdb to the reads, yields one record per CDR3 protein. The table records about 180,000 distinct CDR3 sequences, 35% to 50% of them present only once. The table lists this clonotype with many counts. The CDR3 runs 8 residues. CDR1 is KGHDR, CDR2 SFDVKD, per germline. Material: sorted CD4+, CD8+, or CD8+CD57+ T cells (not recorded which) from PBMCs. The TCR comes from a human donor in good health. The chain is built from TRBV24-1 and TRBJ1-2; D is undetermined. The CDR3 sequence: CANYGYTF. The CDR3 DNA follows: TGTGCTAACTATGGCTACACCTTC.